Given below is one TCR beta chain in context. This entry is derived from a study of technical replicates of blood from a handful of donors. Assay used: immunoSEQ multiplex PCR; TCRdb lists only in-frame clones, some missing. The sample yields around 49,000 clones, 90% to 97% seen once. The V gene end was trimmed by 5 bases and the J gene end by 6 bases; junction bases not matched to a gene: 7. This CDR3 has 15 amino acids. Germline CDR1 reads LNHDA; CDR2 reads SQIVND (reference sequence). The sample was T cells isolated from PBMCs. V and J are TRBV19 and TRBJ1-5, with TRBD1 matching 10 bases. The source of this sequence is a human donor in good health. DNA for the CDR3: TGTGCCAGTAGTCCCGGGACAGGGGACGTTCAGCCCCAGCATTTT. It specifies CASSPGTGDVQPQHF.